This T cell receptor (beta chain) was obtained from a study of shared clonotypes between healthy human individuals. In germline, CDR1 is SGHRS, CDR2 YFSETQ. The CDR3 extends over 12 amino acids. The ends were cut back, 0 bases at V and 13 bases at J, with 11 bases in the middle. The table came from immunoSEQ multiplex PCR; TCRdb's copy has only in-frame clones and leaves some out. The table lists hundreds of thousands of clones, 90% to 97% of them singletons. All participating donors were Caucasian adults from Nashville, Tennessee. V is TRBV5-1 and J is TRBJ2-1; D is undetermined. The sequencing sample was made of naive CD4+ T cells sorted from blood. Regarding subset: CD45RA+ positively selected. This clonotype originated in a woman between 25 and 40 years old in good health. CDR3: CASSLATEAQFF. CDR3 DNA: TGCGCCAGCAGCTTGGCCACAGAAGCCCAGTTCTTC.